A single sample is the source of the 22 T cell receptor beta chains below, sequenced in a study of shared clonotypes between healthy human individuals. Generated by immunoSEQ multiplex PCR, the TCRdb table keeps only in-frame clones and is missing some. The sample yields about half a million clones, more than 75% seen once. What was sequenced was PBMCs. The receptors stem from a woman aged 40 to 49 in good health. Some clones in this sample may be carry-over from other donors' samples.

This chain links TRBV9 with TRBJ2-2, with 7 bases matching TRBD1. Germline V gene data show CDR1 as SGDLS and CDR2 as YYNGEE. Trimming at V came to 0 bases and at J to 5 bases, leaving 4 bases not matched to a gene. The CDR3 contains 15 residues. For the CDR3, the DNA is TGTGCCAGCAGCGTAGACCAACAGGGGACCGGGGAGCTGTTTTTT. Its translation is CASSVDQQGTGELFF.

The genes are TRBV7-9 and TRBJ2-7; 7 nucleotides match TRBD1. Per germline, CDR1 SEHNR and CDR2 FQNEAQ (reference sequence). There are 14 residues in the CDR3. Losses at the gene ends were 1 base for V and 2 bases for J; bases not matched to a gene: 2. For the CDR3, the DNA is TGTGCCAGCAGCTTAGGGACAGGTCCCTACGAGCAGTACTTC. Its translation: CASSLGTGPYEQYF.

The count of this clone is one. This sequence joins TRBV30 and TRBJ2-3, with 13 bases fitting TRBD2. V was pared by 1 base and J by 4 bases, with 2 bases of the junction left unmatched. From germline, CDR1 is GTSNPN and CDR2 SVGIG (reference sequence). CDR3 length equals 15 residues. The CDR3 sequence: CAWSGGLAGADTQYF. DNA of the CDR3: TGTGCCTGGAGTGGCGGACTAGCGGGAGCAGATACGCAGTATTTT.

V gene TRBV27 combines with J gene TRBJ2-1; D is ambiguous. The germline V and J ends were trimmed by 2 bases and 6 bases, with 8 bases remaining between them. The CDR3 has 13 residues. Germline-derived CDR1 and CDR2 are MNHEY and SMNVEV (reference sequence). Written as DNA, the CDR3 is TGTGCCAGCAGTTTAAGTTCCCTCAATGAGCAGTTCTTC. Its protein product is CASSLSSLNEQFF.

The J gene is TRBJ2-5, the V gene TRBV25-1; 8 bases agree with TRBD2. Trimming took 2 bases from V and 5 from J; bases not matched to a gene: 10. CDR3 length: 16 residues. Germline loops: CDR1 MGHDK, CDR2 SYGVNS. CDR3 nucleotide sequence: TGTGCCAGCAGTGAAGGTCTCGCAGGCGGGGGGGAGACCCAGTACTTC. This encodes CASSEGLAGGGETQYF.

The chain links TRBV5-5 to TRBJ1-5; 10 positions match TRBD1. V trimming: 4 bases; J trimming: 7 bases; junction bases outside the gene matches: 5. Germline V CDR1 and CDR2: SGHKS, YYEKEE (reference sequence). This CDR3 is 14 amino acids long. The CDR3 reads CASSLTGGRQPQHF. In nucleotides, the CDR3 is TGTGCCAGCAGCCTGACAGGGGGCCGGCAGCCCCAGCATTTT. Together with reference TRBV5-5 and TRBJ1-5, the CDR3 gives the full variable domain: DAGVTQSPTHLIKTRGQQVTLRCSPISGHKSVSWYQQVLGQGPQFIFQYYEKEERGRGNFPDRFSARQFPNYSSELNVNALLLGDSALYLCASSLTGGRQPQHFGDGTRLSIL.

The V gene is TRBV18, the J gene TRBJ1-1; D uncertain. Per the germline V gene, CDR1 is KGHSH and CDR2 is LQKENI. CDR3 size: 15 residues. The V end was cut by 4 bases, the J end by 0 bases, with 12 bases between. Written as DNA, the CDR3 is TGTGCCAGCTCACTAGGTATTGGGCTGAACACTGAAGCTTTCTTT. As protein: CASSLGIGLNTEAFF.

A note on this clone: A far larger clone is only one base removed, so a read error is likely. The chain is built from TRBV29-1 and TRBJ2-3, with D uncertain. Germline CDR1 is SQVTM and CDR2 is ANQGSEA. The CDR3 covers 15 residues. Between the trimmed V and J ends, which lost 4 bases and 0 bases, there was a span of 14 bases. CDR3 DNA: TGCAGCGTTGTCTTGCAGGTAACTAGCACAGATACGCAGTATTTT. The encoded protein is CSVVLQVTSTDTQYF.

This chain connects TRBV25-1 to TRBJ2-7, with D tentatively TRBD2 (6 bases). The germline V gene has CDR1 MGHDK and CDR2 SYGVNS. Trimming took 2 bases from V and 0 from J, leaving 8 bases between them. The CDR3 consists of 14 residues. CDR3 sequence reads: CASSEGGVSYEQYF. Written as DNA, the CDR3 is TGTGCCAGCAGTGAAGGAGGGGTCTCCTACGAGCAGTACTTC.

The chain employs TRBV28 and TRBJ2-2; D ambiguous. CDR3 length equals 15 residues. V lost 3 bases and J lost 0, with 8 bases in between. In germline, CDR1 is MDHEN, CDR2 SYDVKM. The CDR3 loop reads CASSLWQANTGELFF. Written as DNA, the CDR3 is TGTGCCAGCAGTTTGTGGCAGGCGAACACCGGGGAGCTGTTTTTT.

The chain joins TRBV11-2 to TRBJ2-1; D not certain. This CDR3 is 15 amino acids long. The ends were cut back, 7 bases at V and 9 bases at J, with 22 bases in the middle. Germline V CDR1 and CDR2: SGHAT, FQNNGV. CDR3 bases: TGTGCCAGCACCCCTGAGGTTCCGGCGGTGGGTGAGCAGTTCTTC. This codes for CASTPEVPAVGEQFF.

The V call is TRBV25-1, the J call TRBJ2-5; 7 bases fit TRBD1. V shed 5 bases and J 4 bases; nucleotides not matched to a gene: 10. CDR1 MGHDK and CDR2 SYGVNS come from the germline V gene. The CDR3 has 15 amino acids. CDR3 region: CASSPPETGRETQYF. The DNA of the CDR3 is TGTGCCAGCAGTCCACCGGAGACAGGGAGAGAGACCCAGTACTTC.

This sequence joins TRBV15 and TRBJ2-5; TRBD2 might be the D (6 bases). The germline V and J ends were trimmed by 1 base and 2 bases, with 11 bases remaining between them. CDR3 length: 15 residues. The germline CDR1 and CDR2 sequences are LNHNV and YYDKDF (reference sequence). In DNA form, the CDR3 reads TGTGCCACCAGCAGAGGGTTAGGAGGGCAAGAGACCCAGTACTTC. Protein product: CATSRGLGGQETQYF.

The genes are TRBV18 and TRBJ2-5; TRBD2 matches at 9 bases. From germline, CDR1 is KGHSH and CDR2 LQKENI. This CDR3 is 16 amino acids long. V was clipped by 2 bases and J by 7 bases; unmatched bases: 11. The CDR3 DNA follows: TGTGCCAGCTCACCATGGTTAGCGGGAGAATCTGGGACCCAGTACTTC. Translated: CASSPWLAGESGTQYF. Drawing the rest from reference TRBV18 and TRBJ2-5, the complete variable domain is NAGVMQNPRHLVRRRGQEARLRCSPMKGHSHVYWYRQLPEEGLKFMVYLQKENIIDESGMPKERFSAEFPKEGPSILRIQQVVRGDSAAYFCASSPWLAGESGTQYFGPGTRLLVL.

There are a few counts of this clone. The chain carries TRBV15 and TRBJ2-2, with D tentatively TRBD2 (6 bases). The CDR3 runs to 17 residues. Germline assignment: CDR1 LNHNV and CDR2 YYDKDF (reference sequence). V gave up 0 bases and J gave up 0 bases, with 11 bases separating them. For the CDR3, the DNA is TGTGCCACCAGCAGAGAGGCGGGAACGGCGAACACCGGGGAGCTGTTTTTT. Translation: CATSREAGTANTGELFF.

This rearrangement joins TRBV10-2 to TRBJ2-1; D remains ambiguous. Trimming cost V 2 bases and J 5 bases, with 13 bases left between them. This CDR3 region has 15 residues. Germline CDR1 is WSHSY and CDR2 is SAAADI. The CDR3 region has the DNA TGCGCCAGCAGTGAGGTGGTAGGGTACGACAATGAGCAGTTCTTC. Protein sequence: CASSEVVGYDNEQFF.

V and J are TRBV28 and TRBJ2-7; 9 bases fit TRBD1. The CDR3 extends over 15 amino acids. Germline CDR1 and CDR2: MDHEN and SYDVKM. The ends lost 6 bases at V and 2 bases at J; junction bases unmatched: 8. CDR3 protein: CASRPPGQGAYEQYF. The CDR3, as DNA: TGTGCCAGCAGACCGCCGGGACAGGGTGCCTACGAGCAGTACTTC.

This chain uses TRBV7-9 with TRBJ2-4; 11 bases are shared with TRBD2. Germline lookup yields CDR1 SEHNR and CDR2 FQNEAQ (reference sequence). The CDR3 totals 15 residues. V was clipped by 5 bases and J by 15 bases; unmatched bases: 15. The CDR3 bases are TGTGCCAGCAGCCCAGGACTAGCGGGTACCAAAAACGTGTACTTC. It specifies CASSPGLAGTKNVYF. Full variable domain (remainder filled in from reference TRBV7-9 and TRBJ2-4): DTGVSQNPRHKITKRGQNVTFRCDPISEHNRLYWYRQTLGQGPEFLTYFQNEAQLEKSRLLSDRFSAERPKGSFSTLEIQRTEQGDSAMYLCASSPGLAGTKNVYFGAGTRLSVL.

The chain links TRBV20-1 to TRBJ1-2, with TRBD1 as a possible D gene (5 bases). V was trimmed by 3 bases and J by 4 bases, leaving 6 bases between them. CDR3 length: 11 amino acids. Germline CDR1 reads DFQATT; CDR2 reads SNEGSKA (reference sequence). The CDR3 DNA reads as TGCAGTGCTAGCACAGGCTATGGCTACACCTTC. This translates into CSASTGYGYTF.

The chain is built from TRBV6-6 and TRBJ2-3; D is possibly TRBD1 (6 bases). The ends were cut back, 6 bases at V and 0 bases at J, with 16 bases in the middle. Germline CDR1 is MNHNY and CDR2 is SVGAGI (reference sequence). CDR3 length: 16 residues. CDR3 nucleotides: TGTGCCAGCAGCCGTAAGAAACAGGGTAGCACAGATACGCAGTATTTT. Translating it yields CASSRKKQGSTDTQYF.

This clone was counted between two and nine times. The V and J genes are TRBV20-1 and TRBJ1-2; D ambiguous. The CDR3 spans 11 residues. Per germline, CDR1 DFQATT and CDR2 SNEGSKA (reference sequence). Deletions cut 0 bases from V and 5 bases from J, with 4 bases between. The DNA for the CDR3 is TGCAGTGCTAGAGACGGGTATGGCTACACCTTC. Its translation: CSARDGYGYTF.

This rearrangement joins TRBV2 to TRBJ1-4; D gene unclear. V gave up 6 bases and J gave up 0 bases, with 14 bases separating them. In germline, CDR1 is SNHLY, CDR2 FYNNEI. The CDR3 has 16 amino acids. This chain's CDR3 is CASRSPDGPTNEKLFF. The CDR3 bases are TGTGCCAGCAGGAGCCCGGACGGGCCAACTAATGAAAAACTGTTTTTT.